Each of the 10 T cell receptor beta chains below was sequenced from the same sample in a study of blood T cell repertoires in COVID-19. Repertoires were generated with immunoSEQ multiplex PCR, while TCRdb's copy carries only in-frame clones and drops some. The sample shows about 150,000 clones, approximately 86% of them seen only once. The sample taken for sequencing was peripheral blood. The receptor source for this set is a woman aged 70-85 years with acute or convalescent COVID-19.

This chain connects TRBV4-1 to TRBJ1-5; 7 bases are a match to TRBD1. V lost 1 base, J lost 6 bases, and 6 bases stayed unmatched. Germline CDR1 MGHRA, CDR2 YSYEKL. The CDR3 length is 15 residues. The CDR3 coding sequence is TGCGCCAGCAGCCAAGGACAGGGCCGAGGTCAGCCCCAGCATTTT. Its protein is CASSQGQGRGQPQHF.

In this sample, this clone turned up a few times. The rearrangement links TRBV19 to TRBJ1-5; D may be TRBD1 (5 bases). The CDR3 loop spans 15 amino acids. The ends were cut back, 1 base at V and 5 bases at J, with 12 bases in the middle. The germline V gene has CDR1 LNHDA and CDR2 SQIVND (reference sequence). CDR3 DNA: TGTGCCAGTAGTATAGCTTTCAGGGAGGATCAGCCCCAGCATTTT. The encoded protein is CASSIAFREDQPQHF.

This clone appeared once. The chain combines TRBV7-9 with TRBJ2-7; TRBD1 might be the D (7 bases). The CDR3 is 16 amino acids. V lost 7 bases and J lost 3, with 22 bases in between. Looked up from germline, CDR1 is SEHNR and CDR2 is FQNEAQ (reference sequence). CDR3 in amino acids: CASTKGSRGDLYEQYF. CDR3 nucleotide sequence: TGTGCCAGCACCAAAGGGAGCAGGGGGGACCTCTACGAGCAGTACTTC.

The chain combines TRBV20-1 with TRBJ2-3, with 8 bases fitting TRBD2. J gave up 0 bases and V 3 bases, and 5 bases lay outside the gene matches. In germline, CDR1 is DFQATT, CDR2 SNEGSKA (reference sequence). The length of the CDR3 is 15 residues. The chain's CDR3 is CSASRRGVSTDTQYF. The CDR3 nucleotides read TGCAGTGCTAGTCGGCGGGGGGTTAGCACAGATACGCAGTATTTT.

This clone occurred a few times. This chain links TRBV5-3 with TRBJ1-2; TRBD1 aligns across 8 bases. TRBV5-3 is an ORF, with its function uncertain. Trimming took 1 base from V and 3 from J; bases not matched to a gene: 2. The CDR3 consists of 14 residues. In nucleotides, the CDR3 is TGTGCCAGAAGCTTGAAGGGACAGGACTATGGCTACACCTTC. Its protein product is CARSLKGQDYGYTF.

This sequence joins TRBV19 and TRBJ1-1; D is ambiguous. The ends were cut back, 7 bases at V and 6 bases at J, with 15 bases in the middle. The V gene's germline CDR1 is LNHDA and CDR2 SQIVND (reference sequence). The CDR3 extends over 13 amino acids. CDR3 region: CASKKKFVAEAFF. The DNA of the CDR3 is TGTGCCAGTAAAAAGAAGTTCGTAGCTGAAGCTTTCTTT. Full variable domain (remainder filled in from reference TRBV19 and TRBJ1-1): DGGITQSPKYLFRKEGQNVTLSCEQNLNHDAMYWYRQDPGQGLRLIYYSQIVNDFQKGDIAEGYSVSREKKESFPLTVTSAQKNPTAFYLCASKKKFVAEAFFGQGTRLTVV.

This chain links TRBV5-1 with TRBJ1-6, with D perhaps matching TRBD1 (5 bases). This CDR3 is 15 amino acids long. Germline V lookup: CDR1 SGHRS, CDR2 YFSETQ. Trimming took off 4 bases at V and 6 bases at J, with 14 bases between the two ends. In nucleotides, the CDR3 is TGCGCCAGCAGCGTCGCGGGAGGGGTTAATTCACCCCTCCACTTT. It yields the protein CASSVAGGVNSPLHF.

In this sample, this clone turned up a few times. This chain uses TRBV6-5 with TRBJ1-6; 9 bases agree with TRBD1. CDR3 size: 16 residues. The ends lost 4 bases at V and 6 bases at J; junction bases unmatched: 7. Germline V gene lookup returns CDR1 MNHEY and CDR2 SVGAGI. The CDR3 nucleotides read TGTGCCAGCAGTTCTAACAGGGGGCATCTTAATTCACCCCTCCACTTT. Protein product: CASSSNRGHLNSPLHF.

This clone was seen once. The chain carries TRBV5-5 and TRBJ1-6, with 10 nucleotides matching TRBD1. With V trimmed by 5 bases and J by 8 bases, 10 bases remained unmatched. The CDR3 is made up of 16 amino acids. Germline assignment: CDR1 SGHKS and CDR2 YYEKEE (reference sequence). The CDR3 bases are TGTGCCAGCAGGGACAGGGGGTTAGTCGTCGATTCACCCCTCCACTTT. Its translation: CASRDRGLVVDSPLHF.

The chain has TRBV6-6 and TRBJ2-3, with 12 nucleotides matching TRBD2. V dropped 2 bases and J dropped 4; count of bases not matched to a gene: 4. This CDR3 has 16 residues. In germline, CDR1 is MNHNY, CDR2 SVGAGI (reference sequence). The CDR3 loop is CASSYALAGGADTQYF. The CDR3 DNA follows: TGTGCCAGCAGTTACGCACTAGCGGGGGGCGCAGATACGCAGTATTTT.